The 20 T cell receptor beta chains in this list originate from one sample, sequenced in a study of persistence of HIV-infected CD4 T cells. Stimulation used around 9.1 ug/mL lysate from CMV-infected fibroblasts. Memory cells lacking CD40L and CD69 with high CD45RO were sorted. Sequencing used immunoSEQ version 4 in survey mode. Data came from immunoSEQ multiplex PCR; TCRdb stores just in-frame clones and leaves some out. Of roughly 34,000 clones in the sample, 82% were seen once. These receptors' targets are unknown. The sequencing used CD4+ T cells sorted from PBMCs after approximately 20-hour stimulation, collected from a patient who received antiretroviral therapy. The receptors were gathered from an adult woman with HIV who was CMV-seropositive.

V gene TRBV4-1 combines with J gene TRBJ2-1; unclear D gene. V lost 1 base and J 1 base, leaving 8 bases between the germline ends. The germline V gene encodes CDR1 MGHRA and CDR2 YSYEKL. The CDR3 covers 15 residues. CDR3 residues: CASSQGAASYNEQFF. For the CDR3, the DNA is TGCGCCAGCAGCCAAGGAGCAGCTTCCTACAATGAGCAGTTCTTC.

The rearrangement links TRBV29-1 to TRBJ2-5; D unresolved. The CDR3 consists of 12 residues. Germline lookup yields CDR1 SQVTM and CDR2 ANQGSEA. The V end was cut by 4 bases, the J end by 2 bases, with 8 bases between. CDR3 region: CSVARLQETQYF. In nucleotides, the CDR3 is TGCAGCGTTGCGCGGCTTCAAGAGACCCAGTACTTC.

The CDR3 bases are TGTGCCAGCAGTTTATATGGTGGGGGCGTGGGGGCTTTCTTT. This sequence encodes CASSLYGGGVGAFF. This chain links TRBV28 with TRBJ1-1; tentative D call: TRBD1 (6 bases). The CDR3 runs to 14 residues. The germline V gene encodes CDR1 MDHEN and CDR2 SYDVKM. V lost 1 base and J 11 bases, leaving 17 bases between the germline ends.

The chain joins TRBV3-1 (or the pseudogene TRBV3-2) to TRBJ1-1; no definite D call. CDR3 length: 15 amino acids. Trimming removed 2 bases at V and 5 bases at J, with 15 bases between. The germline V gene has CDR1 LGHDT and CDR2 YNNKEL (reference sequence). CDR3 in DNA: TGTGCCAGCAGCCAACTCAAGGGTAGAGGTACTGAAGCTTTCTTT. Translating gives CASSQLKGRGTEAFF.

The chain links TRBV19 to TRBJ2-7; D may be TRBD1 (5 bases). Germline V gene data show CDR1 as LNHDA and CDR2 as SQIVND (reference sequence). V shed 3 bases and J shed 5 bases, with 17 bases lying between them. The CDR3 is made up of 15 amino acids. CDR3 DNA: TGTGCCAGTAGTATCATCCTACAAGGGGTCCACGAGCAGTACTTC. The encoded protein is CASSIILQGVHEQYF.

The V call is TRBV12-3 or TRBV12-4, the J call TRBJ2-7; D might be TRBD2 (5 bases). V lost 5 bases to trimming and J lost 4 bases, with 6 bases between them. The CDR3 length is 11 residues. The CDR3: CASSGGYEQYF. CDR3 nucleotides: TGTGCCAGCAGTGGCGGGTACGAGCAGTACTTC.

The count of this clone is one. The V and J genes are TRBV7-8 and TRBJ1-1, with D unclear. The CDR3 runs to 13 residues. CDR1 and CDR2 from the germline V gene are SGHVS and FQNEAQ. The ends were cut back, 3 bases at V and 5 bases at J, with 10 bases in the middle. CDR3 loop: CASSLISRTEAFF. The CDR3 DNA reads TGTGCCAGCAGCTTGATTAGTAGGACTGAAGCTTTCTTT. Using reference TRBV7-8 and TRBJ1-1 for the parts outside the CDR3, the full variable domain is GAGVSQSPRYKVAKRGQDVALRCDPISGHVSLFWYQQALGQGPEFLTYFQNEAQLDKSGLPSDRFFAERPEGSVSTLKIQRTQQEDSAVYLCASSLISRTEAFFGQGTRLTVV.

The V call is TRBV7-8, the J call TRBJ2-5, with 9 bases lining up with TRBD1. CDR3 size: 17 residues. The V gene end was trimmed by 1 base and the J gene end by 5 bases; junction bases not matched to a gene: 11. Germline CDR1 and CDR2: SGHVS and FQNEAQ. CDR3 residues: CASSLGSRQGGRETQYF. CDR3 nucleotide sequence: TGTGCCAGCAGCTTAGGCTCGAGACAGGGGGGTCGGGAGACCCAGTACTTC. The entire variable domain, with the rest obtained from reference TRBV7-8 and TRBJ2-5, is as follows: GAGVSQSPRYKVAKRGQDVALRCDPISGHVSLFWYQQALGQGPEFLTYFQNEAQLDKSGLPSDRFFAERPEGSVSTLKIQRTQQEDSAVYLCASSLGSRQGGRETQYFGPGTRLLVL.

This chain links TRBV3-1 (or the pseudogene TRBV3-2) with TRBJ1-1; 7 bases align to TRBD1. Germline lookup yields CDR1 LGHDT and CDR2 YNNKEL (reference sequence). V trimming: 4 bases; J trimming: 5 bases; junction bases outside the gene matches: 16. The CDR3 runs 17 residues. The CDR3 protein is CASSPRIHRGVGTEAFF. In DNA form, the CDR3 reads TGTGCCAGCAGCCCTAGGATTCACAGGGGAGTTGGGACTGAAGCTTTCTTT.

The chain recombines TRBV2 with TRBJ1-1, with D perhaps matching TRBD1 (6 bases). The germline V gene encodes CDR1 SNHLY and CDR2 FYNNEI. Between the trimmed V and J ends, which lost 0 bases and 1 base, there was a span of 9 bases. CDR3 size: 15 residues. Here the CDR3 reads CASSEARTANTEAFF. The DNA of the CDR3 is TGTGCCAGCAGTGAAGCGCGGACAGCGAACACTGAAGCTTTCTTT.

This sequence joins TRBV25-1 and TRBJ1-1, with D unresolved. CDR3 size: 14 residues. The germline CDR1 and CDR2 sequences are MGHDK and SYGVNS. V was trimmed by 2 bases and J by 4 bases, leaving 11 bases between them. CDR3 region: CASSEGRERTEAFF. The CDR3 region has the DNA TGTGCCAGCAGTGAAGGGAGGGAGCGCACTGAAGCTTTCTTT.

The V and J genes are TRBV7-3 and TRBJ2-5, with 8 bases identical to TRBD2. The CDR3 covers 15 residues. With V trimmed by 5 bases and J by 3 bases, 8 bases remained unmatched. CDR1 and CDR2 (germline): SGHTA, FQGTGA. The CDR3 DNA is TGTGCCAGCAGCCCCCAGGGACTAGAGGAAGAGACCCAGTACTTC. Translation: CASSPQGLEEETQYF. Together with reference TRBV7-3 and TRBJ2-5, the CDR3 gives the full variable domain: GAGVSQTPSNKVTEKGKYVELRCDPISGHTALYWYRQSLGQGPEFLIYFQGTGAADDSGLPNDRFFAVRPEGSVSTLKIQRTERGDSAVYLCASSPQGLEEETQYFGPGTRLLVL.

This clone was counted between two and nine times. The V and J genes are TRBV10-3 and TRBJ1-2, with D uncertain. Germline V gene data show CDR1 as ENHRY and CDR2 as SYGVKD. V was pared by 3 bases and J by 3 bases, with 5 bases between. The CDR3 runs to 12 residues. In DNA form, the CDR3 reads TGTGCCATCAGTGAACCCGACTATGGCTACACCTTC. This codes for CAISEPDYGYTF.

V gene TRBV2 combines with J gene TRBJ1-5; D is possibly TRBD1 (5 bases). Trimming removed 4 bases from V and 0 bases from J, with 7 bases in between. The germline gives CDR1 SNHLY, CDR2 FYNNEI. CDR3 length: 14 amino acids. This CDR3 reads CASSVQGSNQPQHF. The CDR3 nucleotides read TGTGCCAGCAGTGTGCAGGGTAGCAATCAGCCCCAGCATTTT. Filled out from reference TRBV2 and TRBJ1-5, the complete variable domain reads EPEVTQTPSHQVTQMGQEVILRCVPISNHLYFYWYRQILGQKVEFLVSFYNNEISEKSEIFDDQFSVERPDGSNFTLKIRSTKLEDSAMYFCASSVQGSNQPQHFGDGTRLSIL.

CDR3 nucleotides: TGTGCCAGCAGTGAAGCGCAGGGGGGGGAGCTGTTTTTT. Residues: CASSEAQGGELFF. J is TRBJ2-2 and V is TRBV6-1; possibly TRBD1 for D (6 bases). The CDR3 covers 13 residues. The ends were cut back, 0 bases at V and 8 bases at J, with 7 bases in the middle. Germline values: CDR1 MNHNS, CDR2 SASEGT.

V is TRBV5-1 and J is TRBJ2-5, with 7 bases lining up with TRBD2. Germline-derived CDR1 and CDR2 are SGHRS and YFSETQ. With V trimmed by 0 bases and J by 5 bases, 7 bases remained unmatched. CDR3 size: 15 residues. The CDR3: CASSLEGGRWETQYF. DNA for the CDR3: TGCGCCAGCAGCTTGGAGGGCGGGAGATGGGAGACCCAGTACTTC.

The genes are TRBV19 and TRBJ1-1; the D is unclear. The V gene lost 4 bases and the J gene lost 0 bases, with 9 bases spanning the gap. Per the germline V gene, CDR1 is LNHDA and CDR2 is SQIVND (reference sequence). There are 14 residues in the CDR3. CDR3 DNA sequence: TGTGCCAGTAGTACAAAGAAGATGAACACTGAAGCTTTCTTT. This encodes CASSTKKMNTEAFF.

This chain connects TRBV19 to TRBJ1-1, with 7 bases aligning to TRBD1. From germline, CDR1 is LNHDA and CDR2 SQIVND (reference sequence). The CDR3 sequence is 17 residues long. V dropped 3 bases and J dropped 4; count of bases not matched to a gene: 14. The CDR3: CASSIPPIRGVGTEAFF. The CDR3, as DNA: TGTGCCAGTAGTATCCCCCCCATCAGGGGGGTCGGCACTGAAGCTTTCTTT.

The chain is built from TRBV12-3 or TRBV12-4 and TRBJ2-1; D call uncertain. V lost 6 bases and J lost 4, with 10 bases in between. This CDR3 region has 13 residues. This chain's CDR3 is CASSPDDYNEQFF. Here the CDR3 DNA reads TGTGCCAGCAGCCCGGACGATTACAATGAGCAGTTCTTC.

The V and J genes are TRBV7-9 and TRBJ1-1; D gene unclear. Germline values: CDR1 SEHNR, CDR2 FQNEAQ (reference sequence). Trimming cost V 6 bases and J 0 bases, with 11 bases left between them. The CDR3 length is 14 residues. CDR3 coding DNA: TGTGCCAGCAGTGGGAAAGAGGTGAACACTGAAGCTTTCTTT. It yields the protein CASSGKEVNTEAFF.